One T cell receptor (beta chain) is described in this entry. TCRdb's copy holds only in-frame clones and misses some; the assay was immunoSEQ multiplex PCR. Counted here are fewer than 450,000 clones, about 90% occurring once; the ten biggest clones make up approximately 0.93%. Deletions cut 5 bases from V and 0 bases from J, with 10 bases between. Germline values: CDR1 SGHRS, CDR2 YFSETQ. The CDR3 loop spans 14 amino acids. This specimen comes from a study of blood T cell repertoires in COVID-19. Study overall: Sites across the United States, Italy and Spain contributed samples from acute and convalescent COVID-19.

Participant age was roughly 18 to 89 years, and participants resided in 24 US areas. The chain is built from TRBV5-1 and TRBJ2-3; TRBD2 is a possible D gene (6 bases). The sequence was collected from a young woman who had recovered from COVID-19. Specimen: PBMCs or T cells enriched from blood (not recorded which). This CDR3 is CASRAGPSTDTQYF. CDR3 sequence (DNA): TGCGCCAGCAGGGCGGGGCCTAGCACAGATACGCAGTATTTT.